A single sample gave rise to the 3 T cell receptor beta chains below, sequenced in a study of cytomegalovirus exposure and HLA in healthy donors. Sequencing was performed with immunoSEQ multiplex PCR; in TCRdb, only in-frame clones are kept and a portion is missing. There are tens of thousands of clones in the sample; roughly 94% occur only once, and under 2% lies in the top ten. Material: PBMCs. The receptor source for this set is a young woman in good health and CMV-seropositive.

Here the CDR3 reads CASTGQGNFLYTDTQYF. The CDR3 region has the DNA TGCGCCAGCACGGGACAGGGCAATTTCCTTTACACAGATACGCAGTATTTT. The chain is built from TRBV10-2 and TRBJ2-3; TRBD1 matches 9 bases. This CDR3 comprises 17 residues. Per germline, CDR1 WSHSY and CDR2 SAAADI. V was clipped by 7 bases and J by 2 bases; unmatched bases: 13.

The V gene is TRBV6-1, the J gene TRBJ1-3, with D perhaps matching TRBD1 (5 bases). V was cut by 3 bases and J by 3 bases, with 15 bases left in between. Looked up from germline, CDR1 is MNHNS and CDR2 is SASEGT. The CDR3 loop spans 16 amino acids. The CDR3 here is CASSDTGGERGNTIYF. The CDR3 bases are TGTGCCAGCAGTGATACCGGGGGGGAGCGTGGAAACACCATATATTTT.

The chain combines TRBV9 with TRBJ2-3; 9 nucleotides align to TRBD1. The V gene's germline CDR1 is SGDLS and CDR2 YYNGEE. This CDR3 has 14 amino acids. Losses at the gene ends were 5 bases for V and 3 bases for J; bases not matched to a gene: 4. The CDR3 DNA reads TGTGCCAGCAGTGAGGGGACAGGGACAGATACGCAGTATTTT. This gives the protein CASSEGTGTDTQYF.